The next 13 T cell receptor beta chains were all read from a single sample in a study of T cell responses to AZD1222 COVID-19 vaccine. Clones were read by immunoSEQ multiplex PCR, and TCRdb kept only the in-frame ones, dropping some. The table has roughly 99,000 clones, 75% to 95% seen once. The specimen was peripheral blood, collected 28 days after the second AZD1222 dose. Receptors were obtained from an adult who received the AZD1222 COVID-19 vaccine.

This chain uses TRBV6-2 or TRBV6-3 with TRBJ2-5; D may be TRBD1 (5 bases). Per the germline V gene, CDR1 is MNHEY and CDR2 is SVGEGT. The CDR3 runs 15 residues. V gave up 6 bases and J gave up 2 bases, with 16 bases separating them. CDR3 amino acids: CASSTRHRLQETQYF. CDR3 nucleotide sequence: TGTGCCAGCAGCACCAGACACAGGTTACAAGAGACCCAGTACTTC.

The rearrangement uses TRBV5-1 and TRBJ1-4; D possibly corresponds to TRBD1 (5 bases). From germline, CDR1 is SGHRS and CDR2 YFSETQ. The CDR3 is 14 residues long. The ends were cut back, 2 bases at V and 3 bases at J, with 8 bases in the middle. CDR3 protein: CASSFGTANEKLFF. Here the CDR3 DNA reads TGCGCCAGCAGCTTCGGGACGGCTAATGAAAAACTGTTTTTT.

The chain employs TRBV29-1 and TRBJ1-1, with 7 positions matching TRBD1. V was clipped by 6 bases and J by 0 bases; unmatched bases: 1. This CDR3 comprises 12 residues. In germline, CDR1 is SQVTM, CDR2 ANQGSEA. The CDR3 loop is CSVGQLNTEAFF. The CDR3, as DNA: TGCAGCGTGGGACAGTTGAACACTGAAGCTTTCTTT.

The genes are TRBV6-5 and TRBJ1-3, with D maybe TRBD1 (5 bases). V lost 6 bases and J lost 0, with 9 bases in between. This CDR3 is 14 amino acids long. CDR1 is MNHEY and CDR2 is SVGAGI in the germline V gene. In nucleotides, the CDR3 is TGTGCCAGCAGCTGGGACTTCTCTGGAAACACCATATATTTT. This codes for CASSWDFSGNTIYF.

The V call is TRBV6-5, the J call TRBJ1-5, with no clear D. CDR3 length: 14 amino acids. The germline V gene has CDR1 MNHEY and CDR2 SVGAGI. V lost 7 bases to trimming and J lost 0 bases, with 10 bases between them. The DNA of the CDR3 is TGTGCCAGCATTTCCGTATATAGCAATCAGCCCCAGCATTTT. Its translation: CASISVYSNQPQHF.

The chain uses TRBV6-5 and TRBJ1-1; 7 nucleotides align to TRBD1. CDR3 length: 16 amino acids. Germline V CDR1 and CDR2: MNHEY, SVGAGI. J gave up 5 bases and V 4 bases, and 13 bases lay outside the gene matches. For the CDR3, the DNA is TGTGCCAGCAGTTCCCACGGGGGAGGGGGCAGGACTGAAGCTTTCTTT. The encoded protein is CASSSHGGGGRTEAFF.

This clone occurred a few times. V usage is TRBV3-1 (or the pseudogene TRBV3-2) and J usage is TRBJ2-1; D possibly matches TRBD1 or TRBD2 (5 bases each). Trimming pared 4 bases from V and 8 bases from J, leaving 18 bases between. The CDR3 is made up of 15 amino acids. CDR1 and CDR2 (germline): LGHDT, YNNKEL (reference sequence). In DNA form, the CDR3 reads TGTGCCAGCAGCCCGAAAACTGGGGGAATACATGAGCAGTTCTTC. Its translation: CASSPKTGGIHEQFF.

The genes are TRBV7-6 and TRBJ1-1, with a possible D match to TRBD1 (6 bases). Looked up from germline, CDR1 is SGHVS and CDR2 is FNYEAQ. CDR3 length: 16 residues. Trimming left V 5 bases short and J 1 base short, with 17 bases between. The CDR3 sequence: CASSQGWGHGNTEAFF. CDR3 sequence (DNA): TGTGCCAGCAGCCAGGGGTGGGGCCATGGGAACACTGAAGCTTTCTTT.

The chain joins TRBV29-1 to TRBJ2-7, with unresolved D. V lost 5 bases, J lost 5 bases, and 22 bases lay in between. This CDR3 region has 15 residues. Germline V CDR1 and CDR2: SQVTM, ANQGSEA. CDR3 sequence: CSVTRDSPWSDEQYF. CDR3 nucleotide sequence: TGCAGCGTTACTCGAGATAGTCCGTGGAGCGACGAGCAGTACTTC.

The chain links TRBV6-1 to TRBJ2-3; 9 nucleotides line up with TRBD2. CDR3 size: 16 residues. V lost 2 bases and J lost 2; bases outside the gene matches: 5. Germline lookup yields CDR1 MNHNS and CDR2 SASEGT. Here the CDR3 DNA reads TGTGCCAGCAGTGAAAGCGCGGGGGGGTTCACAGATACGCAGTATTTT. It yields the protein CASSESAGGFTDTQYF.

Of note for this clone: At one of its ends the junction is not consistent with the germline gene, which may arise from a read error. The J gene is TRBJ1-6, the V gene TRBV3-1 (or the pseudogene TRBV3-2), with D maybe TRBD1 (5 bases). The CDR3 contains 15 residues. Germline V gives CDR1 LGHDT, CDR2 YNNKEL (reference sequence). The CDR3 nucleotides are TGTGCCAGCAGCCAAGAAATCAACAGGCATTCACCCCTCCATTTT. Protein sequence: CASSQEINRHSPLHF.

The chain couples TRBV28 to TRBJ2-7; D is unresolved. This CDR3 is 16 amino acids long. The ends were cut back, 5 bases at V and 0 bases at J, with 17 bases in the middle. Per the germline V gene, CDR1 is MDHEN and CDR2 is SYDVKM. The CDR3 DNA follows: TGTGCCAGCAGTGATAGACGTCGGCCTAGCTCCTACGAGCAGTACTTC. This translates into CASSDRRRPSSYEQYF.

This clone has just one count. This chain links TRBV2 with TRBJ1-2, with 8 bases identical to TRBD1. The CDR3 runs 16 residues. CDR1 is SNHLY and CDR2 is FYNNEI in the germline V gene. With V trimmed by 1 base and J by 4 bases, 8 bases remained unmatched. Written as DNA, the CDR3 is TGTGCCAGCAGTGAAGTGGCAGGGGGCGCAGGCTATGGCTACACCTTC. This translates into CASSEVAGGAGYGYTF.